These 25 T cell receptor beta chains were sequenced from one sample in a study of cytomegalovirus exposure and HLA in healthy donors. PCR involved 60 Vbeta and 13 Jbeta primers. Produced via immunoSEQ multiplex PCR; TCRdb's table is partial and in-frame only. This sample has approximately 170,000 clones; less than 85% occur once, and the top ten carry 4.5% to 5.5%. Sequenced sample: PBMCs. Receptor source: a man under 40 in good health and CMV-seropositive.

In nucleotides, the CDR3 is TGCAGCGTTCTGACAGGTACAAGCAATCAGCCCCAGCATTTT. It translates to CSVLTGTSNQPQHF. This sequence joins TRBV29-1 and TRBJ1-5; TRBD1 might be the D (6 bases). Trimming took 5 bases from V and 1 from J, leaving 12 bases between them. This CDR3 is 14 amino acids long. Germline CDR1 is SQVTM and CDR2 is ANQGSEA.

J is TRBJ1-3 and V is TRBV7-8; D remains ambiguous. The CDR3 has 13 amino acids. The V gene's germline CDR1 is SGHVS and CDR2 FQNEAQ. V was cut by 2 bases and J by 6 bases, with 8 bases left in between. CDR3 coding DNA: TGTGCCAGCAGCTTAAGACTCGAAAACACCATATATTTT. Translation gives CASSLRLENTIYF.

This rearrangement joins TRBV7-2 to TRBJ2-5; 9 positions match TRBD2. CDR3 length equals 16 residues. CDR1 and CDR2 (germline): SGHTA, FQGNSA. The trim removed 4 bases at V and 2 bases at J, leaving 8 bases unmatched. CDR3 coding DNA: TGTGCCAGCAGCTCAACCCTTGCGGGGGGGCAAGAGACCCAGTACTTC. Translating gives CASSSTLAGGQETQYF.

The chain employs TRBV27 and TRBJ2-1; D might be TRBD1 (6 bases). V shed 3 bases and J shed 7 bases, with 13 bases lying between them. The CDR3 extends over 14 amino acids. Germline V gives CDR1 MNHEY, CDR2 SMNVEV (reference sequence). The CDR3 region is CASSFKKGGNEQFF. DNA for the CDR3: TGTGCCAGCAGTTTTAAAAAAGGGGGAAATGAGCAGTTCTTC.

This clone was seen a handful of times. The rearrangement links TRBV7-9 to TRBJ2-7; 8 bases agree with TRBD1. Germline trimming cut 5 bases from V and 4 bases from J; bases unmatched to any gene: 7. Germline V gene lookup returns CDR1 SEHNR and CDR2 FQNEAQ (reference sequence). The CDR3 contains 14 residues. CDR3 DNA: TGTGCCAGCAGCACCCGACAGGGGAATTACGAGCAGTACTTC. Its translation is CASSTRQGNYEQYF.

V is TRBV7-2 and J is TRBJ2-2; D perhaps matches TRBD2 (5 bases). CDR3 length: 15 amino acids. V was pared by 5 bases and J by 3 bases, with 13 bases between. Germline lookup yields CDR1 SGHTA and CDR2 FQGNSA. CDR3: CASSPFTGYTGELFF. In nucleotides, the CDR3 is TGTGCCAGCAGCCCATTTACGGGGTACACCGGGGAGCTGTTTTTT.

This clone was found once. This chain uses TRBV30 with TRBJ1-5; 8 nucleotides line up with TRBD1. The V gene's germline CDR1 is GTSNPN and CDR2 SVGIG (reference sequence). This CDR3 spans 13 amino acids. V lost 1 base to trimming and J lost 7 bases; unmatched junction nucleotides: 3. The CDR3 DNA sequence: TGTGCCTGGAGTGCCAGGGGGCTACAGCCCCAGCATTTT. Amino acid sequence: CAWSARGLQPQHF.

The V gene is TRBV6-1, the J gene TRBJ1-6, with D possibly TRBD1 on 6 matching bases. Trimming shortened V by 3 bases and J by 7 bases, and 16 bases separated the two germline ends. CDR1 and CDR2 (germline): MNHNS, SASEGT. The CDR3 covers 16 residues. CDR3 sequence reads: CASSEGVTGSNSPLHF. Here the CDR3 DNA reads TGTGCCAGCAGTGAGGGGGTTACAGGGTCCAATTCACCCCTCCACTTT.

The chain recombines TRBV19 with TRBJ2-4, with 12 bases fitting TRBD2. The CDR3 is 15 amino acids. With V trimmed by 6 bases and J by 6 bases, 6 bases remained unmatched. CDR1 and CDR2 from the germline V gene are LNHDA and SQIVND (reference sequence). CDR3 nucleotides: TGTGCCAGTAGCATTACGGGACTAGCGGGAAACATTCAGTACTTC. It codes for CASSITGLAGNIQYF.

This chain joins TRBV4-1 and TRBJ2-1, with TRBD1 matching over 10 bases. With V trimmed by 1 base and J by 7 bases, 10 bases remained unmatched. The CDR3 sequence is 17 residues long. CDR1 and CDR2 (germline): MGHRA, YSYEKL. The CDR3 nucleotides are TGCGCCAGCAGCCAAGCGCCCCGGGACAGGGGAAGGAATGAGCAGTTCTTC. As protein: CASSQAPRDRGRNEQFF.

Notes on this clone: Relative to the germline gene, one junction end is altered; a read error may explain this. The V gene is TRBV7-7, the J gene TRBJ2-3, with TRBD2 identical over 11 bases. CDR1 is SSHAT, CDR2 FNYEAQ, per germline (reference sequence). The CDR3 consists of 14 residues. The CDR3 sequence is CASRTSGSTDTQYF. For the CDR3, the DNA is TGTGCTAGCAGGACTAGCGGGAGCACAGATACGCAGTATTTT.

The CDR3 here is CASSPPGVSETQYF. In DNA form, the CDR3 reads TGTGCCAGCTCACCACCGGGAGTATCGGAGACCCAGTACTTC. V usage is TRBV18 and J usage is TRBJ2-5; D is possibly TRBD2 (5 bases). The length of the CDR3 is 14 residues. V was cut by 0 bases and J by 5 bases, with 10 bases left in between. Germline loops: CDR1 KGHSH, CDR2 LQKENI.

The chain couples TRBV5-1 to TRBJ1-2; D gene uncertain. Germline V lookup: CDR1 SGHRS, CDR2 YFSETQ. This CDR3 has 14 residues. The ends were cut back, 4 bases at V and 7 bases at J, with 17 bases in the middle. In DNA, the CDR3 is TGCGCCAGCAGCGTGGACCTCATGAGGAGTGGCTACACCTTC. Residues: CASSVDLMRSGYTF.

The rearrangement uses TRBV11-3 and TRBJ2-1, with D unresolved. Germline CDR1 reads SGHNT; CDR2 reads YENEEA. V gave up 5 bases and J gave up 3 bases, with 11 bases separating them. The CDR3 has 14 amino acids. The chain's CDR3 is CASSTDTNYNEQFF. The CDR3 DNA sequence: TGTGCCAGCAGCACTGACACCAACTACAATGAGCAGTTCTTC.

The chain uses TRBV30 and TRBJ1-5; possible D gene TRBD1, 6 bases. From germline, CDR1 is GTSNPN and CDR2 SVGIG (reference sequence). Trimming shortened V by 2 bases and J by 10 bases, and 12 bases separated the two germline ends. The CDR3 contains 12 residues. CDR3 in DNA: TGTGCCTGGAGTCTAAACAGGGATCCCCAGCATTTT. It encodes CAWSLNRDPQHF.

The table lists this clone with a few counts. The rearrangement links TRBV5-4 to TRBJ2-1; no firm D call. CDR1 and CDR2 (germline): SGHNT, YYREEE (reference sequence). V gave up 0 bases and J gave up 1 base, with 8 bases separating them. This CDR3 contains 15 residues. CDR3 sequence: CASSLESVSYNEQFF. CDR3 DNA sequence: TGTGCCAGCAGCTTGGAGTCGGTATCCTACAATGAGCAGTTCTTC.

V gene TRBV18 combines with J gene TRBJ1-2; maybe TRBD1 (5 bases). Germline CDR1 and CDR2: KGHSH and LQKENI. CDR3 length: 14 amino acids. V gave up 2 bases and J gave up 6 bases, with 13 bases separating them. CDR3 amino acids: CASSPYGARNGYTF. The DNA of the CDR3 is TGTGCCAGCTCACCATATGGGGCACGGAATGGCTACACCTTC.

In its sample, this clone was seen once. The chain recombines TRBV6-5 with TRBJ2-2, with a possible D match to TRBD2 (5 bases). The CDR3 covers 15 residues. CDR1 and CDR2 from the germline V gene are MNHEY and SVGAGI. V was shortened by 10 bases and J by 8 bases, with 23 bases between the two germline ends. DNA of the CDR3: TGTGCCACCTCATTCTCGGACTTCTTGGGGGGGGAGCTGTTTTTT. As protein: CATSFSDFLGGELFF.

This clone has only a few counts. The chain recombines TRBV7-3 with TRBJ2-3, with a possible D match to TRBD1 (5 bases). The germline CDR1 and CDR2 sequences are SGHTA and FQGTGA. The germline V and J ends were trimmed by 5 bases and 6 bases, with 12 bases remaining between them. There are 13 residues in the CDR3. The CDR3 here is CASSPRVLDTQYF. CDR3 nucleotides: TGTGCCAGCAGCCCCAGGGTTTTGGATACGCAGTATTTT.

The table lists this clone with a count of one. The chain links TRBV6-1 to TRBJ1-6; a weak D match, TRBD1 (5 bases). CDR1 MNHNS and CDR2 SASEGT come from the germline V gene. V was trimmed by 8 bases and J by 7 bases, leaving 15 bases between them. CDR3 length: 14 residues. In DNA, the CDR3 is TGTGCCAGCCTTCAGGGATTCCTAAATTCACCCCTCCACTTT. This gives the protein CASLQGFLNSPLHF.

The sample holds a few counts of this clone. The chain combines TRBV30 with TRBJ2-5, with no clear D. The DNA end is more similar to TRBJ2-7, so the J call may be wrong. This CDR3 is built from 11 residues. Germline-derived CDR1 and CDR2 are GTSNPN and SVGIG (reference sequence). The CDR3: CAWSVRNEQYF. CDR3 nucleotides: TGTGCCTGGAGTGTACGCAACGAGCAGTACTTC.

The chain recombines TRBV27 with TRBJ2-3; 10 bases align to TRBD2. There are 15 residues in the CDR3. V was pared by 6 bases and J by 6 bases, with 9 bases of the junction left unmatched. Germline V gene lookup returns CDR1 MNHEY and CDR2 SMNVEV (reference sequence). The CDR3: CASRRAGGPRDTQYF. The CDR3 bases are TGTGCCAGCAGAAGAGCGGGGGGGCCACGGGATACGCAGTATTTT.

This chain links TRBV7-6 with TRBJ2-3; 8 bases agree with TRBD1. Germline assignment: CDR1 SGHVS and CDR2 FNYEAQ. The CDR3 spans 16 residues. Unmatched junction bases numbered 10, after V lost 4 bases and J lost 4 bases. The CDR3 region is CASSSPRQGRPDTQYF. The CDR3 DNA follows: TGTGCCAGCAGCTCACCTCGACAGGGGAGGCCAGATACGCAGTATTTT. Using reference TRBV7-6 and TRBJ2-3 for the parts outside the CDR3, the full variable domain is GAGVSQSPRYKVTKRGQDVALRCDPISGHVSLYWYRQALGQGPEFLTYFNYEAQQDKSGLPNDRFSAERPEGSISTLTIQRTEQRDSAMYRCASSSPRQGRPDTQYFGPGTRLTVL.

V and J are TRBV5-4 and TRBJ2-3; TRBD2 matches 11 bases. This CDR3 is built from 16 residues. CDR1 and CDR2 (germline): SGHNT, YYREEE (reference sequence). The ends lost 3 bases at V and 2 bases at J; junction bases unmatched: 5. CDR3 protein: CASSSGGLAVTDTQYF. Here the CDR3 DNA reads TGTGCCAGCAGCTCGGGGGGACTAGCGGTCACAGATACGCAGTATTTT.

The chain has TRBV5-1 and TRBJ2-1; weak D call: TRBD2 (5 bases). Germline loops: CDR1 SGHRS, CDR2 YFSETQ. V was clipped by 4 bases and J by 9 bases, with 14 bases between them. The CDR3 consists of 13 residues. The CDR3, as DNA: TGCGCCAGCAGCCCAACCCCTGGGAGTGAGCAGTTCTTC. It translates to CASSPTPGSEQFF. Filled out from reference TRBV5-1 and TRBJ2-1, the complete variable domain reads KAGVTQTPRYLIKTRGQQVTLSCSPISGHRSVSWYQQTPGQGLQFLFEYFSETQRNKGNFPGRFSGRQFSNSRSEMNVSTLELGDSALYLCASSPTPGSEQFFGPGTRLTVL.